A single sample is the source of the 12 T cell receptor beta chains below, sequenced in a study of T cell responses to AZD1222 COVID-19 vaccine (dated by TCRdb to about 2021). The library was made by the immunoSEQ multiplex PCR assay. TCRdb provides this immuneACCESS table in a form limited to in-frame rearrangements. Some clones are lacking; in checked studies, under half of them reflect an unresolved V gene, and why the rest are absent is not known. The sample profile shows some 130,000 clones; approximately 90% of them were found once. The leading ten clones occupy about 3.5% of the sample. The time point label here, explained by the study, means: baseline before first vaccination. The sample here was peripheral blood, taken on day 0 of AZD1222 vaccination. These TCRs come from an adult in good health.

The chain has TRBV5-1 and TRBJ2-1, with D possibly called TRBD1 or TRBD2 (6 bases each). The CDR3 covers 14 residues. The V end lost 1 base, the J end lost 8 bases, and 13 bases lay between the germline ends. Germline CDR1 is SGHRS and CDR2 is YFSETQ. The CDR3 is CASSLLGGGDEQFF. CDR3 sequence (DNA): TGCGCCAGCAGCTTGTTGGGGGGCGGGGATGAGCAGTTCTTC.

The gene calls are TRBV6-5 and TRBJ2-7, with TRBD1 matching 8 bases. V was clipped by 6 bases and J by 3 bases; unmatched bases: 7. This CDR3 region has 14 residues. Germline assignment: CDR1 MNHEY and CDR2 SVGAGI. CDR3 amino acids: CASRTQGARYEQYF. CDR3 DNA: TGTGCCAGCAGAACGCAGGGGGCACGCTACGAGCAGTACTTC.

This clone was seen ten or more times. The V and J genes are TRBV29-1 and TRBJ1-1; 7 bases align to TRBD1. J gave up 3 bases and V 4 bases, and 5 bases lay outside the gene matches. Looked up from germline, CDR1 is SQVTM and CDR2 is ANQGSEA. The CDR3 consists of 13 residues. CDR3 residues: CSVARGRDTEAFF. DNA of the CDR3: TGCAGCGTTGCAAGGGGGCGCGACACTGAAGCTTTCTTT. The complete variable domain, with remaining parts taken from reference TRBV29-1 and TRBJ1-1, reads SAVISQKPSRDICQRGTSLTIQCQVDSQVTMMFWYRQQPGQSLTLIATANQGSEATYESGFVIDKFPISRPNLTFSTLTVSNMSPEDSSIYLCSVARGRDTEAFFGQGTRLTVV.

This clone occurred once. This chain uses TRBV28 with TRBJ1-1, with a tentative D call TRBD1 (5 bases). CDR3 length equals 16 residues. The V end lost 0 bases, the J end lost 4 bases, and 15 bases lay between the germline ends. Germline CDR1 is MDHEN and CDR2 is SYDVKM. This CDR3 is CASSLWGGGRATEAFF. The CDR3 nucleotides read TGTGCCAGCAGTTTATGGGGCGGGGGACGGGCCACTGAAGCTTTCTTT. Filled out from reference TRBV28 and TRBJ1-1, the complete variable domain reads DVKVTQSSRYLVKRTGEKVFLECVQDMDHENMFWYRQDPGLGLRLIYFSYDVKMKEKGDIPEGYSVSREKKERFSLILESASTNQTSMYLCASSLWGGGRATEAFFGQGTRLTVV.

This clone was seen only once. The V and J genes are TRBV5-4 and TRBJ2-2; D is ambiguous. Germline V gene data show CDR1 as SGHNT and CDR2 as YYREEE (reference sequence). The ends were cut back, 2 bases at V and 0 bases at J, with 11 bases in the middle. The length of the CDR3 is 16 residues. CDR3 DNA sequence: TGTGCCAGCAGCTTCTCGTCGGGTACGAACACCGGGGAGCTGTTTTTT. Amino acids: CASSFSSGTNTGELFF.

This chain uses TRBV27 with TRBJ1-1, with D unclear. This CDR3 spans 15 amino acids. Germline V gene lookup returns CDR1 MNHEY and CDR2 SMNVEV (reference sequence). The ends were cut back, 7 bases at V and 4 bases at J, with 19 bases in the middle. CDR3: CASKEISGGITEAFF. The CDR3 DNA reads TGTGCCAGCAAGGAGATTTCCGGTGGGATCACTGAAGCTTTCTTT.

The V and J genes are TRBV6-2 or TRBV6-3 and TRBJ2-1, with D hard to call. This CDR3 region has 16 residues. V lost 0 bases, J lost 3 bases, and 12 bases lay in between. Germline V gene lookup returns CDR1 MNHEY and CDR2 SVGEGT. The DNA for the CDR3 is TGTGCCAGCAGTTACTCTTCGGGTAGTTTCTACAATGAGCAGTTCTTC. Protein: CASSYSSGSFYNEQFF.

The V gene is TRBV11-2, the J gene TRBJ2-6; D possibly matches TRBD1 or TRBD2 (5 bases each). CDR1 is SGHAT and CDR2 is FQNNGV in the germline V gene. V was cut by 5 bases and J by 4 bases, with 12 bases left in between. The CDR3 length is 15 residues. The CDR3 is CASSPDGTGANVLTF. The CDR3 region has the DNA TGTGCCAGCAGCCCCGACGGGACCGGGGCCAACGTCCTGACTTTC. The full variable domain, with the rest looked up from reference TRBV11-2 and TRBJ2-6, is EAGVAQSPRYKIIEKRQSVAFWCNPISGHATLYWYQQILGQGPKLLIQFQNNGVVDDSQLPKDRFSAERLKGVDSTLKIQPAKLEDSAVYLCASSPDGTGANVLTFGAGSRLTVL.

V gene TRBV28 combines with J gene TRBJ1-4, with D hard to call. The CDR3 is 10 amino acids. V lost 9 bases to trimming and J lost 5 bases, with 4 bases between them. Germline values: CDR1 MDHEN, CDR2 SYDVKM. The chain's CDR3 is CASGNEKLFF. Here the CDR3 DNA reads TGTGCCAGTGGAAATGAAAAACTGTTTTTT.

CDR3 loop: CASTEWEGTRPQHF. CDR3 nucleotides: TGTGCCAGTACCGAATGGGAGGGAACGAGGCCCCAGCATTTT. J is TRBJ1-5 and V is TRBV19, with D unclear. CDR1 is LNHDA, CDR2 SQIVND, per germline (reference sequence). V gave up 7 bases and J gave up 9 bases, with 19 bases separating them. The CDR3 extends over 14 amino acids.

The chain is built from TRBV10-3 and TRBJ2-7; TRBD2 is a possible D gene (6 bases). The V gene lost 4 bases and the J gene lost 3 bases, with 10 bases spanning the gap. The germline CDR1 and CDR2 sequences are ENHRY and SYGVKD. The CDR3 extends over 13 amino acids. The CDR3 sequence: CAISGGLGYEQYF. CDR3 nucleotides: TGTGCCATCAGTGGGGGACTCGGCTACGAGCAGTACTTC.

This chain uses TRBV10-3 with TRBJ1-2, with D hard to call. The length of the CDR3 is 11 residues. With 7 bases removed from V and 8 bases from J, the gap between germline ends came to 11 bases. CDR1 and CDR2 (germline): ENHRY, SYGVKD. For the CDR3, the DNA is TGTGCCATCAACGCGTACGGCGGCTACACCTTC. It specifies CAINAYGGYTF.